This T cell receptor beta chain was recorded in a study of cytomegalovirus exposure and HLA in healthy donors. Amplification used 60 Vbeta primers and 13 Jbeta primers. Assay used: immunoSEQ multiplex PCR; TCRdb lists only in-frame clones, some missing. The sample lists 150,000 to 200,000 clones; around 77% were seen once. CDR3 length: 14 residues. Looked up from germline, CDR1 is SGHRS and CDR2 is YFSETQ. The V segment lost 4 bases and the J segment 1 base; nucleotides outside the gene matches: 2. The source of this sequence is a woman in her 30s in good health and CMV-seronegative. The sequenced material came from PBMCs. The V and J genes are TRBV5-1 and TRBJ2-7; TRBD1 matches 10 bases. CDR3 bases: TGCGCCAGCAGCAGGGACAGGGGATCCTACGAGCAGTACTTC. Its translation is CASSRDRGSYEQYF.